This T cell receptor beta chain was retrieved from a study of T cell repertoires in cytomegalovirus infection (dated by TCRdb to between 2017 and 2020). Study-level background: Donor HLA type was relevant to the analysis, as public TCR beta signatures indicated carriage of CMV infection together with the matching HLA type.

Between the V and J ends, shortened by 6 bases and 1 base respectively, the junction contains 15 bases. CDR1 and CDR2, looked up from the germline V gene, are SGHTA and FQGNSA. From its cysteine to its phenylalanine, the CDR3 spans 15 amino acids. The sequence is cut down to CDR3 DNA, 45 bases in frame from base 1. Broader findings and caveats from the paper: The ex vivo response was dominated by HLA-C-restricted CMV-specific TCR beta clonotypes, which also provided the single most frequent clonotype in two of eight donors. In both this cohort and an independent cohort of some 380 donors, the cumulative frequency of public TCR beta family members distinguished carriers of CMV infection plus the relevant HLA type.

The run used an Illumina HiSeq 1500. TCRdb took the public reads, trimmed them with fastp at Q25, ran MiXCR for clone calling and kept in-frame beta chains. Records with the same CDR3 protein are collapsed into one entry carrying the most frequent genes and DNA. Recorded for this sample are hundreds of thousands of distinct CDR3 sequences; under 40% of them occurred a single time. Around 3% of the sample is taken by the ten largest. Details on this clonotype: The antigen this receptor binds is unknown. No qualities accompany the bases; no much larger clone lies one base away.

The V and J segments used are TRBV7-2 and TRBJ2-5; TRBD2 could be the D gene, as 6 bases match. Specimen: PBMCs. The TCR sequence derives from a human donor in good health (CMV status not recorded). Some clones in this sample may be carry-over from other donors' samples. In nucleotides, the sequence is TGTGCCAGCAGATCACCGGGACTCGGCCAAGAGACCCAGTACTTC. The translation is CASRSPGLGQETQYF.